This T cell receptor beta chain was captured in a study of type 1 and type 2 diabetes patients. Study as a whole: T cells were magnetically sorted from PBMCs as CD4+ or CD8+ subsets.

Genomic DNA was the PCR template. The TCR beta CDR3 region was amplified using 30 forward and 13 reverse primers. TCRdb used MiXCR to reprocess the multiplex PCR reads, holding one entry per CDR3 protein. The sample has about 290,000 distinct CDR3 sequences; around 47% are singletons. Study-wide points: In type 2 diabetes, highly-expanded CD4+ clones took a median about 3.9% of reads.

As to this clonotype: The antigen remains unidentified.

The clonotype comes from a man aged 18 to 30 with type 2 diabetes. Sequencing input: peripheral blood mononuclear cells (PBMCs).

CDR3 loop: CATSDLTSGRDNEQFF. CDR3 DNA sequence: TGTGCCACCAGTGATTTGACTAGCGGGAGAGATAATGAGCAGTTCTTC. V usage is TRBV24-1 and J usage is TRBJ2-1; the match to TRBD2 covers 11 bases. Germline V CDR1 and CDR2: KGHDR, SFDVKD. The CDR3 totals 16 residues. V trimming: 0 bases; J trimming: 7 bases; junction bases outside the gene matches: 4.